The 32 T cell receptor beta chains listed next were all sequenced from one sample in a study of blood T cell repertoires in COVID-19. Repertoires were generated with immunoSEQ multiplex PCR, while TCRdb's copy carries only in-frame clones and drops some. Here the sample spans 150,000 to 200,000 clones, roughly 89% being singletons. The sample comprised PBMCs or T cells enriched from blood (not recorded which). All receptors come from a woman aged 25 to 39 who had been exposed to COVID-19.

The rearrangement joins TRBV19 to TRBJ2-7, with TRBD1 matching over 7 bases. The CDR3 covers 14 residues. Looked up from germline, CDR1 is LNHDA and CDR2 is SQIVND (reference sequence). Trimming removed 4 bases from V and 4 bases from J; junction bases left unmatched: 7. Here the CDR3 DNA reads TGTGCCAGTAGTACGCCGGGACAGCATTACGAGCAGTACTTC. It is translated as CASSTPGQHYEQYF.

This chain links TRBV3-1 (or the pseudogene TRBV3-2) with TRBJ2-7; TRBD1 matches at 9 bases. Germline CDR1 and CDR2: LGHDT and YNNKEL (reference sequence). V shed 5 bases and J 3 bases; nucleotides not matched to a gene: 11. The CDR3 is 16 residues long. This CDR3 reads CASSAPQGAMGYEQYF. CDR3 coding DNA: TGTGCCAGCAGCGCACCACAGGGGGCGATGGGCTACGAGCAGTACTTC.

The gene calls are TRBV18 and TRBJ2-7; TRBD1 aligns across 7 bases. This CDR3 has 16 residues. With V trimmed by 2 bases and J by 7 bases, 14 bases remained unmatched. Germline V gene sequence: CDR1 KGHSH, CDR2 LQKENI. The CDR3 protein is CASSPRPGTEPGEQYF. CDR3 bases: TGTGCCAGCTCACCAAGACCCGGGACAGAGCCTGGGGAGCAGTACTTC.

This sequence joins TRBV7-9 and TRBJ1-2; TRBD1 matches at 9 bases. Germline assignment: CDR1 SEHNR and CDR2 FQNEAQ (reference sequence). Trimming removed 3 bases from V and 4 bases from J; junction bases left unmatched: 9. The CDR3 length is 16 residues. In DNA form, the CDR3 reads TGTGCCAGCAGCTTGGGACAGGGAGACCCCCTCTATGGCTACACCTTC. Its protein product is CASSLGQGDPLYGYTF.

V is TRBV9 and J is TRBJ2-1; a possible D gene is TRBD2 (7 bases). From germline, CDR1 is SGDLS and CDR2 YYNGEE. CDR3 size: 16 residues. Between the trimmed V and J ends, which lost 4 bases and 6 bases, there was a span of 20 bases. The CDR3 DNA reads TGTGCCAGCAGCCTCCTACCGGGGGGCGATTCCAATGAGCAGTTCTTC. This encodes CASSLLPGGDSNEQFF.

Here the CDR3 reads CASSLGVPYEQYF. CDR3 bases: TGTGCCAGCAGTTTGGGCGTTCCCTACGAGCAGTACTTC. The chain uses TRBV27 and TRBJ2-7; D is uncertain. Deletions cut 3 bases from V and 2 bases from J, with 8 bases between. This CDR3 spans 13 amino acids. Per the germline V gene, CDR1 is MNHEY and CDR2 is SMNVEV (reference sequence).

The chain employs TRBV15 and TRBJ2-1; 8 bases map to TRBD1. Germline assignment: CDR1 LNHNV and CDR2 YYDKDF (reference sequence). This CDR3 region has 16 residues. The J segment lost 4 bases and the V segment lost 7 bases, leaving 12 bases of the junction unmatched. CDR3: CATMDPRDRLYNEQFF. The CDR3, as DNA: TGTGCCACCATGGACCCTAGGGACAGGTTATACAATGAGCAGTTCTTC.

V gene TRBV10-3 combines with J gene TRBJ1-6; the match to TRBD1 covers 8 bases. Germline trimming cut 2 bases from V and 9 bases from J; bases unmatched to any gene: 6. The germline CDR1 and CDR2 sequences are ENHRY and SYGVKD. The CDR3 has 15 residues. CDR3 in amino acids: CAISERTGKISPLHF. CDR3 nucleotide sequence: TGTGCCATCAGTGAGAGGACAGGGAAGATTTCACCCCTCCACTTT.

The rearrangement uses TRBV19 and TRBJ1-4; 10 bases fit TRBD1. The V and J ends lost 5 bases and 8 bases, in that order; junction bases with no gene match: 8. Germline CDR1 is LNHDA and CDR2 is SQIVND (reference sequence). The CDR3 loop spans 15 amino acids. The CDR3, as DNA: TGTGCCAGTAGTCGTAGACAGGGGGCGTGGGAAAAACTGTTTTTT. Protein product: CASSRRQGAWEKLFF.

The V gene is TRBV9, the J gene TRBJ2-7, with 12 bases aligning to TRBD2. The V gene's germline CDR1 is SGDLS and CDR2 YYNGEE. The CDR3 has 14 residues. V lost 4 bases and J lost 5; bases outside the gene matches: 4. The CDR3 region has the DNA TGTGCCAGCAGCTCTAGCGGGGGGGCCGACGAGCAGTACTTC. It encodes CASSSSGGADEQYF.

This chain uses TRBV7-8 with TRBJ1-1; no firm D call. Trimming stripped 1 base from V and 0 bases from J, with 9 bases between. The V gene's germline CDR1 is SGHVS and CDR2 FQNEAQ. CDR3 length equals 15 residues. DNA for the CDR3: TGTGCCAGCAGCTTAGTTCGGGGAATGAACACTGAAGCTTTCTTT. Amino acid sequence: CASSLVRGMNTEAFF.

The rearrangement joins TRBV10-1 to TRBJ1-3; TRBD1 matches 12 bases. Trimming at V came to 8 bases and at J to 3 bases, leaving 5 bases not matched to a gene. The CDR3 totals 15 residues. CDR1 WNHNN and CDR2 SYGVQD come from the germline V gene (reference sequence). The DNA of the CDR3 is TGCGCCAGCGGGGACAGGGGGCGGAGTGGAAACACCATATATTTT. Residues: CASGDRGRSGNTIYF.

The chain carries TRBV19 and TRBJ1-5; the D gene is possibly TRBD1 (5 bases). Trimming stripped 3 bases from V and 0 bases from J, with 15 bases between. CDR3 size: 17 residues. Germline V gene sequence: CDR1 LNHDA, CDR2 SQIVND (reference sequence). CDR3 DNA: TGTGCCAGTAGTATGGCTGGGGCATCTTATAGCAATCAGCCCCAGCATTTT. Translation gives CASSMAGASYSNQPQHF.

The chain carries TRBV7-9 and TRBJ1-1; unclear D gene. Trimming cost V 0 bases and J 5 bases, with 10 bases left between them. The germline gives CDR1 SEHNR, CDR2 FQNEAQ (reference sequence). The CDR3 has 14 residues. CDR3 in DNA: TGTGCCAGCAGCTTAGCGCGGAGTACTACTGAAGCTTTCTTT. It specifies CASSLARSTTEAFF.

The CDR3 sequence: CASSGSGLAFNEQFF. CDR3 in DNA: TGCGCCAGCAGTGGGTCGGGACTAGCATTCAATGAGCAGTTCTTC. The rearrangement links TRBV10-2 to TRBJ2-1, with 9 bases lining up with TRBD2. Trimming removed 4 bases from V and 6 bases from J; junction bases left unmatched: 7. From germline, CDR1 is WSHSY and CDR2 SAAADI. The CDR3 is made up of 15 amino acids.

The V call is TRBV10-1, the J call TRBJ1-1; no definite D call. V was pared by 6 bases and J by 7 bases, with 9 bases between. CDR3 size: 11 residues. Germline loops: CDR1 WNHNN, CDR2 SYGVQD (reference sequence). Here the CDR3 DNA reads TGCGCCAGCAGCCCGGGGTATGAAGCTTTCTTT. Amino acid sequence: CASSPGYEAFF.

This chain links TRBV14 with TRBJ2-3; 11 positions agree with TRBD2. Germline CDR1 is SGHDN and CDR2 is FVKESK. V gave up 0 bases and J gave up 2 bases; unmatched junction bases: 10. The CDR3 runs 19 residues. The CDR3 sequence: CASSQDWATSGEDTDTQYF. DNA of the CDR3: TGTGCCAGCAGCCAAGATTGGGCGACTAGCGGGGAGGACACAGATACGCAGTATTTT.

The chain combines TRBV18 with TRBJ2-7; 8 nucleotides align to TRBD2. Germline loops: CDR1 KGHSH, CDR2 LQKENI. This CDR3 region has 15 residues. With 5 bases clipped from V and 0 bases from J, the junction kept 6 bases outside the gene matches. The CDR3 coding sequence is TGTGCCAGCTCAGACAAGCGGGGGAGCTCCTACGAGCAGTACTTC. Its translation: CASSDKRGSSYEQYF.

CDR3 bases: TGTGCCAGCAGTTTTCTGGGACAGGCGTACGAGCAGTACTTC. Translated, it gives CASSFLGQAYEQYF. The chain has TRBV27 and TRBJ2-7, with 8 positions matching TRBD1. J gave up 4 bases and V 3 bases, and 5 bases lay outside the gene matches. The CDR3 has 14 amino acids. Germline V gives CDR1 MNHEY, CDR2 SMNVEV (reference sequence).

The rearrangement links TRBV5-6 to TRBJ1-5; D is unclear. The CDR3 is 16 residues long. Germline V gene sequence: CDR1 SGHDT, CDR2 YYEEEE. V lost 0 bases, J lost 2 bases, and 12 bases lay in between. CDR3 sequence (DNA): TGTGCCAGCAGCTTGGGGCCCTCGGCGGGCAATCAGCCCCAGCATTTT. As protein: CASSLGPSAGNQPQHF.

J is TRBJ2-1 and V is TRBV29-1, with D tentatively TRBD2 (5 bases). Looked up from germline, CDR1 is SQVTM and CDR2 is ANQGSEA. Trimming removed 3 bases at V and 3 bases at J, with 9 bases between. The length of the CDR3 is 13 residues. CDR3 protein: CSVDTGFYNEQFF. As DNA, the CDR3 is TGCAGCGTTGATACGGGATTCTACAATGAGCAGTTCTTC.

The rearrangement joins TRBV7-8 to TRBJ1-2, with D tentatively TRBD1 (5 bases). The CDR3 covers 13 residues. Deletions cut 4 bases from V and 8 bases from J, with 14 bases between. Germline values: CDR1 SGHVS, CDR2 FQNEAQ. The CDR3: CASSSVTGGGYTF. Here the CDR3 DNA reads TGTGCCAGCAGCTCGGTCACAGGAGGGGGCTACACCTTC.

This clone was picked up a small number of times. The rearrangement uses TRBV6-5 and TRBJ1-1, with D unresolved. Germline V CDR1 and CDR2: MNHEY, SVGAGI. V was pared by 0 bases and J by 2 bases, with 10 bases between. The CDR3 is made up of 15 amino acids. CDR3 nucleotides: TGTGCCAGCAGTTACTCGATACTCTCTAACACTGAAGCTTTCTTT. Protein product: CASSYSILSNTEAFF.

This chain links TRBV10-2 with TRBJ2-3, with TRBD1 as a possible D gene (6 bases). This CDR3 spans 14 amino acids. CDR1 is WSHSY and CDR2 is SAAADI in the germline V gene. Deletions cut 2 bases from V and 2 bases from J, with 8 bases between. In DNA, the CDR3 is TGCGCCAGCAGTGAGCAGGGGCCCACAGATACGCAGTATTTT. Protein product: CASSEQGPTDTQYF.

CDR3 bases: TGCGCCACACGGACTGGACTTTCATGTCCGCAAGAGACCCAGTACTTC. Translation gives CATRTGLSCPQETQYF. This chain joins TRBV10-1 and TRBJ2-5; tentative D call: TRBD2 (5 bases). V lost 10 bases to trimming and J lost 2 bases, with 23 bases between them. Germline values: CDR1 WNHNN, CDR2 SYGVQD (reference sequence). This CDR3 has 16 amino acids.

The CDR3 DNA reads as TGTGCCAGCAGCTTAGTCGGGCAAGAGACCCAGTACTTC. It translates to CASSLVGQETQYF. The chain has TRBV7-9 and TRBJ2-5, with D hard to call. Trimming shortened V by 1 base and J by 2 bases, and 5 bases separated the two germline ends. CDR1 is SEHNR and CDR2 is FQNEAQ in the germline V gene (reference sequence). The CDR3 loop spans 13 amino acids.

The DNA of the CDR3 is TGTGCCAGCAGCTCACTAGCCACTGAAGCTTTCTTT. It translates to CASSSLATEAFF. The J gene is TRBJ1-1, the V gene TRBV14; D unclear. The CDR3 is 12 amino acids. V was pared by 5 bases and J by 4 bases, with 8 bases between. The germline gives CDR1 SGHDN, CDR2 FVKESK.

The CDR3 coding sequence is TGTGCCAGCAGCCAAGGGCGAGGTATGAACACTGAAGCTTTCTTT. Its translation: CASSQGRGMNTEAFF. The V and J genes are TRBV4-2 and TRBJ1-1; D remains unclear. Deletions cut 1 base from V and 0 bases from J, with 9 bases between. The germline CDR1 and CDR2 sequences are LGHNA and YNFKEQ. The CDR3 covers 15 residues.

The CDR3 here is CASSTAGGNTDTQYF. The CDR3 nucleotides are TGTGCCAGCAGCACAGCGGGGGGGAACACAGATACGCAGTATTTT. V and J are TRBV9 and TRBJ2-3; 10 bases fit TRBD2. The length of the CDR3 is 15 residues. Trimming at V came to 4 bases and at J to 2 bases, leaving 4 bases not matched to a gene. Germline values: CDR1 SGDLS, CDR2 YYNGEE.

This clone was seen just once. This sequence joins TRBV5-4 and TRBJ1-4, with TRBD1 identical over 10 bases. Germline values: CDR1 SGHNT, CDR2 YYREEE (reference sequence). The CDR3 sequence is 16 residues long. V lost 3 bases to trimming and J lost 6 bases; unmatched junction nucleotides: 8. CDR3 in DNA: TGTGCCAGCAGCTCAGACAGGGGGCTACGGGATGAAAAACTGTTTTTT. As protein: CASSSDRGLRDEKLFF. The whole variable domain, filled in from reference TRBV5-4 and TRBJ1-4, reads ETGVTQSPTHLIKTRGQQVTLRCSSQSGHNTVSWYQQALGQGPQFIFQYYREEENGRGNFPPRFSGLQFPNYSSELNVNALELDDSALYLCASSSDRGLRDEKLFFGSGTQLSVL.

V and J are TRBV5-1 and TRBJ2-1, with 7 bases lining up with TRBD1. Per germline, CDR1 SGHRS and CDR2 YFSETQ. V dropped 4 bases and J dropped 3; count of bases not matched to a gene: 7. The CDR3 is 15 residues long. DNA for the CDR3: TGCGCCAGCAGCCCGGGACAGCGAGGCTACAATGAGCAGTTCTTC. Translating it yields CASSPGQRGYNEQFF.

V and J are TRBV18 and TRBJ1-2; D is possibly TRBD1 (6 bases). The CDR3 has 13 residues. Trimming removed 3 bases at V and 5 bases at J, with 10 bases between. Germline CDR1 is KGHSH and CDR2 is LQKENI. CDR3 sequence reads: CASSPSDSYGYTF. CDR3 in DNA: TGTGCCAGCTCACCCTCGGACAGTTATGGCTACACCTTC.